This note documents a single T cell receptor beta chain sequence. Germline V lookup: CDR1 MRHNA, CDR2 SNTAGT. The CDR3 contains 13 residues. V lost 0 bases and J 12 bases, leaving 12 bases between the germline ends. This record comes from a study of blood T cell repertoires in COVID-19. Some clones are missing from TCRdb's copy, which holds only in-frame ones; the method was immunoSEQ multiplex PCR. The sample lists about 150,000 clones; roughly 83% were seen once. The TCR comes from an elderly woman with acute or convalescent COVID-19. V is TRBV6-4 and J is TRBJ2-1; D perhaps matches TRBD2 (5 bases). Sample: peripheral blood. The CDR3 here is CASSDSGANRQFF. For the CDR3, the DNA is TGTGCCAGCAGTGACTCGGGAGCCAATAGGCAGTTCTTC.